These 7 T cell receptor beta chains originate from one sample sequenced in a study of T cells in Graves' hyperthyroidism and ophthalmopathy. Amplification of TCR beta CDR3 regions was performed using RNA transcripts as template. A set of HTBI primers served as the primers for a first-round RT-PCR of the TCR CDR3. TCRdb recomputed calls from the multiplex PCR reads with MiXCR, one row per CDR3 protein. The data hold around 540,000 distinct CDR3 sequences, with 16% observed a single time. Sequenced: blood. The receptor set was obtained from a woman aged 30 to 39 with Graves' ophthalmopathy.

This clonotype was seen only a few times. The J gene is TRBJ1-5, the V gene TRBV30; weak D call: TRBD1 (5 bases). The germline V and J ends were trimmed by 3 bases and 9 bases, with 21 bases remaining between them. Germline values: CDR1 GTSNPN, CDR2 SVGIG (reference sequence). This CDR3 contains 15 residues. DNA of the CDR3: TGTGCCTGGAGGGAGGGAGGGCAGGGCAAAGGGCCCCAGCATTTT. This gives the protein CAWREGGQGKGPQHF. The full variable domain, in which reference TRBV30 and TRBJ1-5 provide the parts outside the CDR3, is SQTIHQWPATLVQPVGSPLSLECTVEGTSNPNLYWYRQAAGRGLQLLFYSVGIGQISSEVPQNLSASRPQDRQFILSSKKLLLSDSGFYLCAWREGGQGKGPQHFGDGTRLSIL.

Regarding this clonotype: This may be a read error, as it is one base from a much larger clone. The chain links TRBV6-2 or TRBV6-3 to TRBJ2-1, with D maybe TRBD2 (5 bases). The CDR3 is 15 residues long. Germline CDR1 and CDR2: MNHEY and SVGEGT. The CDR3 nucleotides read TGTGCCAGCACGGGAATGCGGGTGTTAAGCAATGAGCAGCTCTTC. Translated, it gives CASTGMRVLSNEQLF.

The chain uses TRBV29-1 and TRBJ2-1, with TRBD1 as a possible D gene (5 bases). V lost 5 bases and J lost 1, with 9 bases in between. From germline, CDR1 is SQVTM and CDR2 ANQGSEA. The CDR3 runs to 13 residues. The CDR3 bases are TGCAGCGTTTTTGGACAATCCTACAATGAGCAGTTCTTC. Its translation is CSVFGQSYNEQFF.

This clonotype was recorded many times. This chain connects TRBV7-2 to TRBJ2-1; D is perhaps TRBD1 or TRBD2 (6 bases each). The ends were cut back, 4 bases at V and 6 bases at J, with 19 bases in the middle. This CDR3 spans 16 amino acids. CDR1 SGHTA and CDR2 FQGNSA come from the germline V gene. The CDR3 region has the DNA TGTGCCAGCAGCTCTAGGGGGGTAGGCAGGGGCAATGAGCAGTTCTTC. Its translation is CASSSRGVGRGNEQFF. The whole variable domain, remainder taken from reference TRBV7-2 and TRBJ2-1, is GAGVSQSPSNKVTEKGKDVELRCDPISGHTALYWYRQSLGQGLEFLIYFQGNSAPDKSGLPSDRFSAERTGGSVSTLTIQRTQQEDSAVYLCASSSRGVGRGNEQFFGPGTRLTVL.

J is TRBJ2-2 and V is TRBV28; TRBD1 might be the D (6 bases). V lost 5 bases and J lost 4, with 20 bases in between. Germline lookup yields CDR1 MDHEN and CDR2 SYDVKM. There are 17 residues in the CDR3. This CDR3 is CASSPQETGDATGELFF. CDR3 DNA sequence: TGTGCCAGCAGTCCCCAAGAGACAGGTGACGCCACCGGGGAGCTGTTTTTT. Together with reference TRBV28 and TRBJ2-2, the CDR3 gives the full variable domain: DVKVTQSSRYLVKRTGEKVFLECVQDMDHENMFWYRQDPGLGLRLIYFSYDVKMKEKGDIPEGYSVSREKKERFSLILESASTNQTSMYLCASSPQETGDATGELFFGEGSRLTVL.

Comments on this clonotype: A single base separates this from a much larger clone, so it may be a read error. This rearrangement joins TRBV5-1 to TRBJ2-1, with D perhaps matching TRBD1 (6 bases). The J call may be mistaken, given a closer DNA end match to TRBJ2-7. Germline CDR1 and CDR2: SGHRS and YFSETQ. The CDR3 extends over 13 amino acids. As DNA, the CDR3 is TGCGCCAGCAGCCGGGACAACTACAATGAGCAGTACTTC. Protein sequence: CASSRDNYNEQYF.

This clonotype was recorded at least ten times. The CDR3 spells CASRTGTEHGSQHF. The CDR3 region has the DNA TGTGCCAGCAGGACCGGGACAGAGCATGGGTCCCAGCATTTT. The chain joins TRBV12-3 or TRBV12-4 to TRBJ1-5, with 7 bases matching TRBD1. V was clipped by 6 bases and J by 11 bases; unmatched bases: 13. This CDR3 spans 14 amino acids.